This TCR beta chain was obtained from a study of cytomegalovirus exposure and HLA in healthy donors. Use of 60 Vbeta and 13 Jbeta primers characterized the PCR. Profiling relied on immunoSEQ multiplex PCR, and the TCRdb table lists in-frame clones only, not all of them. In the table there are about 180,000 clones, roughly 82% of which are singletons. This CDR3 comprises 15 residues. The V and J ends lost 4 bases and 8 bases respectively, with 18 bases between them. The germline gives CDR1 SGDLS, CDR2 YYNGEE. Points on this clone: Its antigen is still unknown.

Study-level findings and limits: Analyzed later, association rates of TCRs varied across HLA loci, with DRB1 most and HLA-C fewest. Cytomegalovirus-associated status was assigned to 150 or so TCR beta chains. A previous analysis found most TCR beta V segments productive roughly 87% or roughly 30% of the time. Highly shared variants forming one cluster were likely a sequencing artifact.

V gene TRBV9 combines with J gene TRBJ1-4; possibly TRBD1 for D (5 bases). The sequencing sample was made of PBMCs. This TCR derives from a man between 40 and 49 years old in good health and CMV-seronegative. CDR3 in amino acids: CASSSGQGSREKLFF. CDR3 nucleotides: TGTGCCAGCAGCTCCGGGCAGGGTTCGCGAGAAAAACTGTTTTTT.